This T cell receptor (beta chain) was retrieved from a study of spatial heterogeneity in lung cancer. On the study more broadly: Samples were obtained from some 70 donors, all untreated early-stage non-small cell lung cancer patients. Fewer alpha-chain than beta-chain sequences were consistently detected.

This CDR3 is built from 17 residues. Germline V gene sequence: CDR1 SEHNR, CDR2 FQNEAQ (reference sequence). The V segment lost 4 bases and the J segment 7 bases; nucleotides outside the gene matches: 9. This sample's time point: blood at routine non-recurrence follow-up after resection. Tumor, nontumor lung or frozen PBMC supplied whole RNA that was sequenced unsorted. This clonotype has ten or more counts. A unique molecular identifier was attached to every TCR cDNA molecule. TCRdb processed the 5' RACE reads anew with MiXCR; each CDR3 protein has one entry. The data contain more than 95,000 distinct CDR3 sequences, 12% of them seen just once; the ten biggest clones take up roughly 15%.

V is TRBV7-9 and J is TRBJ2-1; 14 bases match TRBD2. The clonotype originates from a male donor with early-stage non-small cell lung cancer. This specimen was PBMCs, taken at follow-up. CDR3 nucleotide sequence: TGTGCCAGCAGCTCCCGACTAGCGGGGGGGCCTCGGAATGAGCAGTTCTTC. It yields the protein CASSSRLAGGPRNEQFF.